A selection of T cell receptor beta chains follows, all from one sample in a study of T cell changes during pregnancy in multiple sclerosis. The data were produced by immunoSEQ multiplex PCR, yet TCRdb's version contains in-frame clones alone and is incomplete. Altogether 15,000 to 20,000 clones are present, more than 80% being singletons, with the ten largest covering approximately 5.5%. The sequences come from CD8+ T cells from peripheral blood mononuclear cells, collected in the third trimester of pregnancy. These receptor sequences come from a female donor in good health, enrolled as a control in a pregnancy study. The CDR3 runs from the conserved cysteine through the conserved F or W. D genes are given only for firm matches. For some rows the clone size is stated as once, few or many, or as a class when expanded; others skip it.

TRBV7-9	-	TRBJ1-2	-	TGTGCCAGCAGCTTATTGGCCGGCTACACCTTC	CASSLLAGYTF
TRBV27	-	TRBJ2-3	once	TGTGCCAGCAGTTTAATCTATACCGGAGCGGATACGCAGTATTTT	CASSLIYTGADTQYF
TRBV5-8	-	TRBJ2-7	-	TGTGCCAGCTCCCTCTGGCTGAGGGTTGGGGACGAGCAGTACTTC	CASSLWLRVGDEQYF
TRBV29-1	TRBD2	TRBJ2-3	-	TGCAGCGCCTCGCTAGCGGCATATAGCACAGATACGCAGTATTTT	CSASLAAYSTDTQYF
TRBV27	TRBD2	TRBJ2-1	-	TGTGCCAGCACCCGTGGAGCGGGGGGCCTATACAATGAGCAGTTCTTC	CASTRGAGGLYNEQFF
TRBV7-3	TRBD1	TRBJ2-1	-	TGTGCCAGCAGCGCAGGGGGCCCTGAGCAGTTCTTC	CASSAGGPEQFF
TRBV4-2	-	TRBJ1-5	-	TGTGCCAGCAGCCCACTTCTCGGCAATCAGCCCCAGCATTTT	CASSPLLGNQPQHF
TRBV4-1	-	TRBJ1-3	once	TGCGCCAGCAGCTCCCGCCAGTCACGAAACACCATATATTTT	CASSSRQSRNTIYF
TRBV4-3	-	TRBJ1-4	once	TGCGCCAGCACTCATTGGGGCGGCGAAAAACTGTTTTTT	CASTHWGGEKLFF
TRBV6-5	-	TRBJ1-6	few	TGTGCCAGCAGACTTCCGTACGGGTCACCCCTCCACTTT	CASRLPYGSPLHF
TRBV28	-	TRBJ2-3	-	TGTGCCAGCAGTTTCCAGGACTCCATTGGAGATACGCAGTATTTT	CASSFQDSIGDTQYF
TRBV19	-	TRBJ1-2	-	TGTGCCAGTAGTATAGATCCGACAAGGGGCGGTTTGTATGGCTACACCTTC	CASSIDPTRGGLYGYTF
TRBV11-3	-	TRBJ2-2	once	TGTGCCAGCACGTCTGTGGAGGAGCGCGGGGAGCTGTTTTTT	CASTSVEERGELFF
TRBV9	-	TRBJ1-1	once	TGTGCCAGCAGCGTGGGTGTGGGCAACACTGAAGCTTTCTTT	CASSVGVGNTEAFF
TRBV7-9	-	TRBJ1-1	-	TGTGCCAGCAGCGCCGGGGTTGAAGCTTTCTTT	CASSAGVEAFF
TRBV7-8	-	TRBJ1-2	-	TGTGCCAGCAGCCCGACTGAGGCAGGGCGCTATGGCTACACCTTC	CASSPTEAGRYGYTF
TRBV19	-	TRBJ2-1	-	TGTGCCAGTAGTATATTCCCGGACAATGAGCAGTTCTTC	CASSIFPDNEQFF
TRBV7-9	-	TRBJ2-1	-	TGTGCCAGCAGCTTAGCCGGCTCCTACAATGAGCAGTTCTTC	CASSLAGSYNEQFF
TRBV29-1	-	TRBJ2-7	-	TGCAGCGTTGGCACGGGGAATTACGACGAGCAGTACTTC	CSVGTGNYDEQYF
TRBV29-1	-	TRBJ2-7	-	TGCAGCGTTGAGTGGGGAGAAACTGGGGAAACCTACGAGCAGTACTTC	CSVEWGETGETYEQYF
TRBV4-3	-	TRBJ2-6	-	TGCGCCAGCAGCCAAGATCATAGGAGCTCTGGGGCCAACGTCCTGACTTTC	CASSQDHRSSGANVLTF
TRBV2	TRBD1	TRBJ2-5	few	TGTGCCAGCAGTGAGATGGACAGGGCTGAGGAGACCCAGTACTTC	CASSEMDRAEETQYF
TRBV10-3	TRBD2	TRBJ2-7	medium-sized	TGTGCCATCAGTGAGTCAACTAGCGGCACCTACGAGCAGTACTTC	CAISESTSGTYEQYF
TRBV5-6	-	TRBJ2-7	-	TGTGCCAGCAGCCATACAGAGACCTACGAGCAGTACTTC	CASSHTETYEQYF
TRBV19	-	TRBJ1-2	-	TGTGCCACCAACCCCCTGGACAGCCTCTTTGGCTACACCTTC	CATNPLDSLFGYTF
TRBV27	-	TRBJ1-5	-	TGTGCCAGCAGTTGGGGCAGGCACAATCAGCCCCAGCATTTT	CASSWGRHNQPQHF
TRBV15	TRBD1	TRBJ1-5	-	TGTGCCACCAGCGGACAGGGGGCTAATCAGCCCCAGCATTTT	CATSGQGANQPQHF
TRBV5-6	-	TRBJ1-1	-	TGTGCCAGCAGCTTGGAAACAGGGTCCCCTGAAGCTTTCTTT	CASSLETGSPEAFF
TRBV15	-	TRBJ1-5	-	TGTGCCACCAGCGTAGGAGGGTCCCATCAGCCCCAGCATTTT	CATSVGGSHQPQHF
TRBV27	-	TRBJ1-2	-	TGTGCCAGCAGTTTATCTCCCCAGGGTCCCTATGGCTACACCTTC	CASSLSPQGPYGYTF
TRBV5-5	-	TRBJ2-7	-	TGTGCCAGCAGCTTGGCCGCGGTAGAATCCTACGAGCAGTACTTC	CASSLAAVESYEQYF
TRBV18	-	TRBJ2-2	-	TGTGCCAGCTCACCTGAGGGTCCCGGGGAGCTGTTTTTT	CASSPEGPGELFF
TRBV4-3	-	TRBJ2-2	-	TGCGCCAGCAGCCAAGGCGTTCTAGAGGTCGGCACCGGGGAGCTGTTTTTT	CASSQGVLEVGTGELFF
TRBV30	-	TRBJ1-1	few	TGTGCCTGGAGTGTAGGCGGAATGAACACTGAAGCTTTCTTT	CAWSVGGMNTEAFF
TRBV2	TRBD1	TRBJ1-2	-	TGTGCCAGCAGCCAAGGCGGGACAGACTATGGCTACACCTTC	CASSQGGTDYGYTF
TRBV7-9	TRBD1	TRBJ2-1	-	TGTGCCAGCAGGCAAGACAGGGGCTCCTACAATGAGCAGTTCTTC	CASRQDRGSYNEQFF
TRBV28	-	TRBJ2-3	-	TGTGCCAGCAGATCCACAGGGGGGGCAGATACGCAGTATTTT	CASRSTGGADTQYF
TRBV6-5	TRBD1	TRBJ1-1	-	TGTGCCAGCACCTTGGGACAGGGGGCGACTGAAGCTTTCTTT	CASTLGQGATEAFF
TRBV19	-	TRBJ1-5	-	TGTGCCGGCTCCTCCGGGGTGGAGCCCCAGCATTTT	CAGSSGVEPQHF
TRBV4-1	-	TRBJ2-7	-	TGCGCCAGCAGCCAATCGGGGGACGGGACGGGCGAGCAGTACTTC	CASSQSGDGTGEQYF
TRBV6-6	-	TRBJ2-3	-	TGTGCCAGCAGTTACTCGGCGGCAGGGGTCACAGATACGCAGTATTTT	CASSYSAAGVTDTQYF
TRBV28	TRBD1	TRBJ1-2	-	TGTGCCAGCAACAGGGGCGTCGATGGCTACACCTTC	CASNRGVDGYTF
TRBV7-9	TRBD1	TRBJ2-7	-	TGTGCCAGCAGCTCGTCCGGGACAGGGGGCTTCGAGCAGTACTTC	CASSSSGTGGFEQYF
TRBV16	-	TRBJ1-1	-	TGTGCCAGCAGCCTACGCAGGAACACTGAAGCTTTCTTT	CASSLRRNTEAFF
TRBV4-3	-	TRBJ1-1	few	TGCGCCAGCAGCCAAGATGGGGAGAGCTGGGTTACTGAAGCTTTCTTT	CASSQDGESWVTEAFF
TRBV4-2	-	TRBJ1-6	-	TGTGCCAGCAGCCAAGCGCGACAGCAGAATAATTCACCCCTCCACTTT	CASSQARQQNNSPLHF
TRBV6-1	-	TRBJ2-5	-	TGTGCCAGCACCCCCGGGTTGGAGACCCAGTACTTC	CASTPGLETQYF
TRBV6-5	-	TRBJ2-1	-	TGTGCCAGCAGTCTTTCCGGGGGTTTCTACAATGAGCAGTTCTTC	CASSLSGGFYNEQFF
TRBV29-1	-	TRBJ1-1	few	TGCAGCGTTGGGACAGTAAAAGAGAACACTGAAGCTTTCTTT	CSVGTVKENTEAFF
TRBV7-9	TRBD1	TRBJ1-1	-	TGTGCCAGCAGCTCATCCGGACAGGGTATGAACACTGAAGCTTTCTTT	CASSSSGQGMNTEAFF
TRBV6-1	-	TRBJ2-2	-	TGTGCCACCCCCCGGCGAGGGTCGAACACCGGGGAGCTGTTTTTT	CATPRRGSNTGELFF
TRBV10-1	TRBD1	TRBJ1-2	-	TGCGCCAGCAGTGACTCCGGAGGACCGGGACAGCGAGGAGGCTACACCTTC	CASSDSGGPGQRGGYTF
TRBV4-3	-	TRBJ2-3	once	TGCGCCAGCAGCCAAGATCCTCTAGATACGCAGTATTTT	CASSQDPLDTQYF
TRBV19	-	TRBJ1-1	-	TGTGCCAGTAGGGCCTGGGGGCTGGGCACTGAAGCTTTCTTT	CASRAWGLGTEAFF